Following are 17 T cell receptor beta chains from one sample sequenced in a study of blood T cell repertoires in COVID-19. Sequencing was performed with immunoSEQ multiplex PCR; in TCRdb, only in-frame clones are kept and a portion is missing. Of tens of thousands of clones in the sample, roughly 80% were seen once. The sample taken for sequencing was peripheral blood. These receptor sequences come from a human donor in a cohort sampled during active COVID-19.

V gene TRBV29-1 combines with J gene TRBJ2-3, with 10 positions matching TRBD1. The CDR3 is made up of 17 amino acids. Trimming at V came to 7 bases and at J to 5 bases, leaving 18 bases not matched to a gene. Germline V gene lookup returns CDR1 SQVTM and CDR2 ANQGSEA. CDR3: CSARLTPGQGSIDTQYF. CDR3 bases: TGCAGCGCCAGACTAACCCCGGGACAGGGGAGTATAGATACGCAGTATTTT.

The J gene is TRBJ1-5, the V gene TRBV6-5, with TRBD1 as a possible D gene (6 bases). This CDR3 is 14 amino acids long. Per the germline V gene, CDR1 is MNHEY and CDR2 is SVGAGI. V dropped 6 bases and J dropped 4 bases, with 13 bases sitting between them. CDR3 coding DNA: TGTGCCAGCAGATTCAGGGGTAGTAATCAGCCCCAGCATTTT. Translated: CASRFRGSNQPQHF.

The count of this clone is one. The chain uses TRBV2 and TRBJ2-4, with D possibly matching TRBD1 (6 bases). The length of the CDR3 is 19 residues. Looked up from germline, CDR1 is SNHLY and CDR2 is FYNNEI. Trimming stripped 6 bases from V and 0 bases from J, with 24 bases between. The CDR3 region is CASSHSISGTTLAKNIQYF. In DNA, the CDR3 is TGTGCCAGCAGCCACAGTATCTCCGGGACAACACTAGCCAAAAACATTCAGTACTTC.

The gene calls are TRBV10-3 and TRBJ2-7, with 9 bases lining up with TRBD2. The CDR3 consists of 14 residues. V was clipped by 3 bases and J by 7 bases; unmatched bases: 7. CDR1 ENHRY and CDR2 SYGVKD come from the germline V gene. The CDR3 spells CAISDSGGTREQYF. The CDR3, as DNA: TGTGCCATCAGTGATAGCGGGGGCACGAGGGAGCAGTACTTC.

The chain links TRBV18 to TRBJ1-4; the D is unclear. CDR1 is KGHSH and CDR2 is LQKENI in the germline V gene. CDR3 size: 15 residues. V was cut by 3 bases and J by 5 bases, with 13 bases left in between. The CDR3 region has the DNA TGTGCCAGCTCACCGCTGAGCGGCCAGAATGAAAAACTGTTTTTT. Its protein is CASSPLSGQNEKLFF.

This chain joins TRBV5-8 and TRBJ2-1; D is uncertain. The CDR3 sequence is 12 residues long. Trimming removed 3 bases at V and 2 bases at J, with 3 bases between. Germline V gene lookup returns CDR1 SGHTS and CDR2 YDEGEE. The CDR3 DNA is TGTGCCAGCAGCTCAACCTACAATGAGCAGTTCTTC. Translation gives CASSSTYNEQFF.

V and J are TRBV5-5 and TRBJ2-1; D ambiguous. Germline assignment: CDR1 SGHKS and CDR2 YYEKEE (reference sequence). Trimming pared 4 bases from V and 5 bases from J, leaving 7 bases between. This CDR3 comprises 12 residues. CDR3 coding DNA: TGTGCCAGCAGCCTTTATGACAATGAGCAGTTCTTC. Translation: CASSLYDNEQFF.

This clone was seen only once. The J gene is TRBJ1-2, the V gene TRBV9; 8 nucleotides align to TRBD1. Trimming cost V 0 bases and J 4 bases; bases outside gene matches: 5. The CDR3 sequence is 15 residues long. CDR1 and CDR2 from the germline V gene are SGDLS and YYNGEE. CDR3 nucleotides: TGTGCCAGCAGCGTAGGCCCAGGGGGCGGCTATGGCTACACCTTC. This translates into CASSVGPGGGYGYTF. Full variable domain (rest looked up from reference TRBV9 and TRBJ1-2): DSGVTQTPKHLITATGQRVTLRCSPRSGDLSVYWYQQSLDQGLQFLIQYYNGEERAKGNILERFSAQQFPDLHSELNLSSLELGDSALYFCASSVGPGGGYGYTFGSGTRLTVV.

The rearrangement links TRBV5-1 to TRBJ1-3, with TRBD1 matching over 7 bases. After removal of 4 bases from V and 3 bases from J, the junction contained 10 bases not matched to a gene. The length of the CDR3 is 16 residues. Germline V gene data show CDR1 as SGHRS and CDR2 as YFSETQ. The CDR3 protein is CASSPGTVTFGNTIYF. As DNA, the CDR3 is TGCGCCAGCAGCCCGGGGACAGTGACTTTTGGAAACACCATATATTTT.

This clone was picked up one time. The V call is TRBV7-9, the J call TRBJ2-7; maybe TRBD1 (5 bases). Germline CDR1 and CDR2: SEHNR and FQNEAQ (reference sequence). CDR3 length equals 17 residues. V lost 7 bases to trimming and J lost 0 bases, with 22 bases between them. The DNA of the CDR3 is TGTGCCAGCACCAAATCTGGGGAACAGGTAACCTCCTACGAGCAGTACTTC. Its translation: CASTKSGEQVTSYEQYF.

The gene calls are TRBV18 and TRBJ1-6, with TRBD1 matching 8 bases. The CDR3 loop spans 15 amino acids. CDR1 and CDR2 from the germline V gene are KGHSH and LQKENI. V shed 3 bases and J 9 bases; nucleotides not matched to a gene: 7. CDR3 loop: CASSPWTGQVSPLHF. CDR3 bases: TGTGCCAGCTCACCCTGGACAGGGCAGGTTTCACCCCTCCACTTT. The entire variable domain, with the rest obtained from reference TRBV18 and TRBJ1-6, is as follows: NAGVMQNPRHLVRRRGQEARLRCSPMKGHSHVYWYRQLPEEGLKFMVYLQKENIIDESGMPKERFSAEFPKEGPSILRIQQVVRGDSAAYFCASSPWTGQVSPLHFGNGTRLTVT.

The chain couples TRBV6-2 or TRBV6-3 to TRBJ2-1, with TRBD2 matching over 10 bases. V shed 5 bases, J shed 6 bases, and the junction held 4 bases outside the gene matches. This CDR3 comprises 14 residues. The germline gives CDR1 MNHEY, CDR2 SVGEGT. This chain's CDR3 is CASSLAGVLNEQFF. DNA of the CDR3: TGTGCCAGCAGTCTAGCGGGGGTGCTCAATGAGCAGTTCTTC.

The chain combines TRBV5-1 with TRBJ1-5; D remains ambiguous. Trimming pared 4 bases from V and 6 bases from J, leaving 14 bases between. Germline assignment: CDR1 SGHRS and CDR2 YFSETQ. This CDR3 contains 14 residues. This CDR3 is CASSRLEPGQPQHF. CDR3 DNA sequence: TGCGCCAGCAGCCGCCTTGAGCCAGGTCAGCCCCAGCATTTT.

The J gene is TRBJ2-2, the V gene TRBV4-1; possibly TRBD2 for D (7 bases). Per germline, CDR1 MGHRA and CDR2 YSYEKL. V was trimmed by 0 bases and J by 7 bases, leaving 18 bases between them. This CDR3 has 17 amino acids. As DNA, the CDR3 is TGCGCCAGCAGCCAAGATCGGGCGGGGGCTCACGGCGGGGAGCTGTTTTTT. Translation gives CASSQDRAGAHGGELFF.

V usage is TRBV29-1 and J usage is TRBJ2-1; TRBD2 matches at 15 bases. Germline V gives CDR1 SQVTM, CDR2 ANQGSEA. The CDR3 has 14 amino acids. Germline trimming cut 7 bases from V and 4 bases from J; bases unmatched to any gene: 2. CDR3 residues: CSAGTSGGYNEQFF. CDR3 in DNA: TGCAGCGCCGGGACTAGCGGGGGGTACAATGAGCAGTTCTTC.

The rearrangement links TRBV4-2 to TRBJ2-6; 14 positions match TRBD2. There are 19 residues in the CDR3. CDR1 is LGHNA, CDR2 YNFKEQ, per germline. The junction had 7 bases not matched to a gene; V was cut back by 4 bases and J by 2 bases. The CDR3 sequence: CASSPGLAGASPGANVLTF. In nucleotides, the CDR3 is TGTGCCAGCAGCCCGGGACTAGCGGGGGCCTCTCCTGGGGCCAACGTCCTGACTTTC.

The chain carries TRBV14 and TRBJ2-7; TRBD1 agrees at 8 bases. With V trimmed by 3 bases and J by 5 bases, 3 bases remained unmatched. Per the germline V gene, CDR1 is SGHDN and CDR2 is FVKESK. The CDR3 length is 13 residues. CDR3: CASSQDRAHEQYF. CDR3 bases: TGTGCCAGCAGCCAGGACAGGGCCCACGAGCAGTACTTC.